These 25 T cell receptor beta chains originate from one sample sequenced in a study of regulatory T cells in long-lasting Graves disease. Building of the TCR beta libraries involved iRepertoire HTBI primers and Arm-PCR of CDR3 regions. TCRdb analysed the multiplex PCR reads with MiXCR anew, one entry per CDR3 protein. The sample gives 400,000 to 500,000 distinct CDR3 sequences, around 13% of which show up once; around a sixth is in the top ten. The time point was: newly diagnosed GD, antithyroid drugs for less than 3 months. TCR sequences were obtained from RNA taken from PBMCs. Another study also made use of these data, one on T cells in Graves' hyperthyroidism and ophthalmopathy.

The sequencing here drew on peripheral blood mononuclear cells (PBMCs), taken at new diagnosis, from a patient treated with antithyroid drugs. The receptors stem from a woman between 50 and 59 years old with Graves disease.

This clonotype was recorded many times. The chain couples TRBV5-1 to TRBJ2-1, with 14 bases lining up with TRBD2. V gave up 1 base and J gave up 5 bases; unmatched junction bases: 8. There are 18 residues in the CDR3. Germline V gene data show CDR1 as SGHRS and CDR2 as YFSETQ. As DNA, the CDR3 is TGCGCCAGCAGCTTGCTGGTGGGACTAGCGGGGGTGAACAATGAGCAGTTCTTC. Amino acids: CASSLLVGLAGVNNEQFF.

This clonotype showed up many times. The chain employs TRBV11-2 and TRBJ2-5, with 10 bases that match TRBD1. The germline V gene has CDR1 SGHAT and CDR2 FQNNGV. This CDR3 contains 17 residues. Trimming at V came to 1 base and at J to 4 bases, leaving 9 bases not matched to a gene. CDR3 protein: CASSLVKGQGSSETQYF. As DNA, the CDR3 is TGTGCCAGCAGCTTAGTTAAGGGACAGGGGTCGTCAGAGACCCAGTACTTC.

This clonotype was picked up many times. The chain has TRBV3-1 and TRBJ1-2; no firm D call. Germline V CDR1 and CDR2: LGHDT, YNNKEL (reference sequence). V was trimmed by 1 base and J by 2 bases, leaving 5 bases between them. The CDR3 has 13 amino acids. CDR3 protein: CASSQGSNYGYTF. CDR3 DNA: TGTGCCAGCAGCCAAGGGTCAAACTATGGCTACACCTTC.

Ten or more counts support this clonotype. The chain is built from TRBV2 and TRBJ2-7; TRBD1 matches 9 bases. Germline values: CDR1 SNHLY, CDR2 FYNNEI. V lost 11 bases, J lost 2 bases, and 7 bases stayed unmatched. CDR3 length equals 13 residues. The CDR3 sequence: CAWRDRAPYEQYF. In nucleotides, the CDR3 is TGTGCCTGGAGGGACAGGGCACCCTACGAGCAGTACTTC.

Ten or more counts support this clonotype. This chain connects TRBV10-3 to TRBJ1-1; no clear D gene. The CDR3 contains 13 residues. Germline CDR1 is ENHRY and CDR2 is SYGVKD. The V and J ends lost 10 bases and 1 base respectively, with 13 bases between them. CDR3 sequence reads: CATFTNTNTEAFF. The CDR3 coding sequence is TGTGCCACCTTTACGAACACGAACACTGAAGCTTTCTTT.

In this sample, this clonotype turned up a few times. The rearrangement uses TRBV20-1 and TRBJ2-1, with 14 bases that match TRBD2. In germline, CDR1 is DFQATT, CDR2 SNEGSKA (reference sequence). Germline trimming cut 6 bases from V and 8 bases from J; bases unmatched to any gene: 21. This CDR3 spans 19 amino acids. The CDR3, as DNA: TGCAGTGCCAAGGACCCATGGTTTATGACTAGCGGGAGGGCCTATGAGCAGTTCTTC. Its translation: CSAKDPWFMTSGRAYEQFF.

This clonotype appeared many times. The chain uses TRBV7-9 and TRBJ2-3; no definite D call. CDR1 is SEHNR and CDR2 is FQNEAQ in the germline V gene (reference sequence). The CDR3 runs 16 residues. The germline V and J ends were trimmed by 1 base and 0 bases, with 11 bases remaining between them. The CDR3, as DNA: TGTGCCAGCAGCTTAGGGCAGAACCCCAGCACAGATACGCAGTATTTT. It specifies CASSLGQNPSTDTQYF.

The table lists this clonotype with many counts. The V gene is TRBV2, the J gene TRBJ2-7; D ambiguous. This CDR3 has 15 residues. The germline CDR1 and CDR2 sequences are SNHLY and FYNNEI. Trimming left V 6 bases short and J 1 base short, with 16 bases between. In DNA form, the CDR3 reads TGTGCCAGCAGCGAAAATACCATCAGGTCCTACGAGCAGTACTTC. Translating gives CASSENTIRSYEQYF. Filled out from reference TRBV2 and TRBJ2-7, the complete variable domain reads EPEVTQTPSHQVTQMGQEVILRCVPISNHLYFYWYRQILGQKVEFLVSFYNNEISEKSEIFDDQFSVERPDGSNFTLKIRSTKLEDSAMYFCASSENTIRSYEQYFGPGTRLTVT.

The chain combines TRBV9 with TRBJ2-1; D gene unclear. Deletions cut 0 bases from V and 9 bases from J, with 7 bases between. There are 12 residues in the CDR3. Germline CDR1 and CDR2: SGDLS and YYNGEE. CDR3 loop: CASSVVVGEQFF. CDR3 DNA: TGTGCCAGCAGCGTAGTGGTCGGTGAGCAGTTCTTC. Supplemented by reference TRBV9 and TRBJ2-1, the full variable domain reads DSGVTQTPKHLITATGQRVTLRCSPRSGDLSVYWYQQSLDQGLQFLIQYYNGEERAKGNILERFSAQQFPDLHSELNLSSLELGDSALYFCASSVVVGEQFFGPGTRLTVL.

A few counts support this clonotype. DNA for the CDR3: TGTGCCAGCAGCTTAGGGTGGATACAAGAGACCCAGTACTTC. Its protein is CASSLGWIQETQYF. This rearrangement joins TRBV7-2 to TRBJ2-5; D gene ambiguous. CDR3 length: 14 amino acids. Per germline, CDR1 SGHTA and CDR2 FQGNSA. Trimming shortened V by 1 base and J by 2 bases, and 8 bases separated the two germline ends.

As to this clonotype: Mismatch with germline at one junction end may stem from a read error. V usage is TRBV11-2 and J usage is TRBJ2-5, with 8 bases fitting TRBD2. This CDR3 comprises 14 residues. Germline lookup yields CDR1 SGHAT and CDR2 FQNNGV. The CDR3 loop is CASSPGGGRWTQYF. In nucleotides, the CDR3 is TGCGCCAGCAGCCCCGGGGGGGGACGGTGGACCCAGTACTTC.

This clonotype was seen more than once but under ten times. The genes are TRBV4-1 and TRBJ2-3; TRBD2 aligns across 7 bases. The J segment lost 2 bases and the V segment lost 6 bases, leaving 11 bases of the junction unmatched. Per germline, CDR1 MGHRA and CDR2 YSYEKL. The CDR3 has 16 residues. CDR3 DNA sequence: TGCGCCAGCAGGCTCGACCGACTAGCCACCACAGATACGCAGTATTTT. Translated: CASRLDRLATTDTQYF.

This clonotype was seen many times. The V gene is TRBV5-1, the J gene TRBJ2-5; D uncertain. This CDR3 is built from 13 residues. Deletions cut 4 bases from V and 4 bases from J, with 11 bases between. Germline V lookup: CDR1 SGHRS, CDR2 YFSETQ. For the CDR3, the DNA is TGCGCCAGCAGCCTAACCTCTGGAGAGACCCAGTACTTC. It specifies CASSLTSGETQYF.

Notes on this clonotype: The junction departs from the called germline gene at one end, perhaps through a read error. The rearrangement uses TRBV5-1 and TRBJ2-3, with 8 bases matching TRBD2. The germline CDR1 and CDR2 sequences are SGHRS and YFSETQ. CDR3 length equals 16 residues. CDR3: CASSVSGTSLGDTQYF. CDR3 DNA sequence: TGTGCCAGCAGCGTTAGCGGGACATCCCTCGGGGATACGCAGTATTTT.

As for this clonotype: A read error may be the cause here, since a much bigger clone is one base away. The chain combines TRBV5-1 with TRBJ2-7; 9 positions match TRBD1. The trim removed 1 base at V and 5 bases at J, leaving 7 bases unmatched. CDR3 length: 15 residues. The germline V gene encodes CDR1 SGHRS and CDR2 YFSETQ. CDR3 sequence reads: CASSLRQGDPHEQYF. The CDR3 coding sequence is TGCGCCAGCAGCTTGAGACAGGGGGACCCCCACGAGCAGTACTTC.

The V call is TRBV28, the J call TRBJ1-3; weak D call: TRBD1 (5 bases). Per the germline V gene, CDR1 is MDHEN and CDR2 is SYDVKM. Trimming shortened V by 2 bases and J by 3 bases, and 8 bases separated the two germline ends. CDR3 length equals 14 residues. In DNA, the CDR3 is TGTGCCAGCAGTTTAGACGGGGGTGGAAACACCATATATTTT. Translation gives CASSLDGGGNTIYF.

This clonotype appeared many times. The DNA for the CDR3 is TGTGCCAGCAGTTACCTGACAGGGGGTGGTGGCTACACCTTC. It is translated as CASSYLTGGGGYTF. The chain couples TRBV6-5 to TRBJ1-2; 9 bases fit TRBD1. Trimming cost V 2 bases and J 7 bases; bases outside gene matches: 5. Germline V CDR1 and CDR2: MNHEY, SVGAGI. This CDR3 is built from 14 residues.

The chain uses TRBV6-2 or TRBV6-3 and TRBJ1-2; 7 bases line up with TRBD1. Germline V gene data show CDR1 as MNHEY and CDR2 as SVGEGT. The CDR3 is made up of 13 amino acids. After removal of 6 bases from V and 6 bases from J, the junction contained 7 bases not matched to a gene. As DNA, the CDR3 is TGTGCCAGCAGGTGGACAGGAGGACATGGCTACACCTTC. Translated, it gives CASRWTGGHGYTF.

The V call is TRBV27, the J call TRBJ1-2, with 10 bases fitting TRBD1. Germline assignment: CDR1 MNHEY and CDR2 SMNVEV (reference sequence). CDR3 size: 15 residues. The junction had 12 bases not matched to a gene; V was cut back by 5 bases and J by 9 bases. CDR3 in amino acids: CASSTGTGVGYSYTF. The CDR3 DNA reads as TGTGCCAGCAGTACCGGGACAGGGGTGGGGTATAGCTACACCTTC.

This clonotype was seen many times. The V call is TRBV28, the J call TRBJ2-1; D is unclear. The CDR3 sequence is 12 residues long. Germline CDR1 is MDHEN and CDR2 is SYDVKM. Trimming took off 5 bases at V and 12 bases at J, with 14 bases between the two ends. CDR3 region: CASSTPPSGQFF. In nucleotides, the CDR3 is TGTGCCAGCAGTACACCCCCCTCGGGGCAGTTCTTC.

This clonotype was found many times. The V and J genes are TRBV2 and TRBJ2-1; 14 bases align to TRBD2. Unmatched junction bases numbered 9, after V lost 4 bases and J lost 4 bases. Germline values: CDR1 SNHLY, CDR2 FYNNEI. CDR3 length: 18 amino acids. The CDR3 coding sequence is TGTGCCAGCAGTGCGGGGGAGGGACTAGCGGGAGTGTACAATGAGCAGTTCTTC. It yields the protein CASSAGEGLAGVYNEQFF.

This clonotype has at least ten counts. This rearrangement joins TRBV28 to TRBJ2-5; the match to TRBD1 covers 11 bases. The junction had 13 bases not matched to a gene; V was cut back by 7 bases and J by 0 bases. CDR1 and CDR2 from the germline V gene are MDHEN and SYDVKM. The CDR3 contains 18 residues. The CDR3 loop reads CASTSLDRGLIYQETQYF. CDR3 nucleotide sequence: TGTGCCAGCACCTCTTTGGACAGGGGGCTGATATACCAAGAGACCCAGTACTTC.

V is TRBV12-5 and J is TRBJ1-1; D ambiguous. Between the trimmed V and J ends, which lost 7 bases and 6 bases, there was a span of 15 bases. Germline CDR1 reads LGHNT; CDR2 reads FRNRAP. This CDR3 has 13 residues. CDR3 sequence (DNA): TGTGCTAGTGTGGACGGGTTAAACCCTGAAGCTTTCTTT. Translation gives CASVDGLNPEAFF.

This clonotype was recorded at least ten times. The V and J genes are TRBV5-1 and TRBJ2-7, with TRBD1 matching over 7 bases. The germline CDR1 and CDR2 sequences are SGHRS and YFSETQ. V lost 0 bases to trimming and J lost 4 bases; unmatched junction nucleotides: 4. The CDR3 length is 14 residues. The CDR3 DNA sequence: TGCGCCAGCAGCTTGGAGGGACAGATTTACGAGCAGTACTTC. Its translation: CASSLEGQIYEQYF.

This clonotype has ten or more counts. The rearrangement links TRBV13 to TRBJ2-7, with 11 bases matching TRBD1. The germline V gene has CDR1 PRHDT and CDR2 FYEKMQ (reference sequence). Trimming removed 0 bases from V and 2 bases from J; junction bases left unmatched: 6. This CDR3 spans 17 amino acids. The CDR3 bases are TGTGCCAGCAGCTTAGGAGTCCCGGGACAGGGGGCCTACGAGCAGTACTTC. The encoded protein is CASSLGVPGQGAYEQYF. The variable domain in full, completed from reference TRBV13 and TRBJ2-7, reads AAGVIQSPRHLIKEKRETATLKCYPIPRHDTVYWYQQGPGQDPQFLISFYEKMQSDKGSIPDRFSAQQFSDYHSELNMSSLELGDSALYFCASSLGVPGQGAYEQYFGPGTRLTVT.